Below, 29 T cell receptor beta chains from the same sample are listed, as sequenced in a study of blood T cell repertoires in COVID-19 (dated by TCRdb to about 2020). The library relied on the immunoSEQ multiplex PCR assay. As stored in TCRdb, this immuneACCESS dataset retains in-frame rearrangements with V and J assigned. A fraction of the clones does not appear; measured against another copy, unresolved V genes explain less than half of the discrepancy, and the remainder lacks a known reason. The sample has 90,000 to 100,000 clones on record, less than 85% of them singletons. The ten biggest clones cover roughly 40% of the sample. The sample consisted of peripheral blood. These receptors were collected from a man older than 75 with acute or convalescent COVID-19.

The CDR3 region has the DNA TGTGCCAGCAGCGGGCCCAGGTCCTACGAGCAGTACTTC. Translating it yields CASSGPRSYEQYF. The chain employs TRBV9 and TRBJ2-7; D call uncertain. The CDR3 has 13 residues. Trimming pared 3 bases from V and 1 base from J, leaving 8 bases between. Germline CDR1 reads SGDLS; CDR2 reads YYNGEE.

V and J are TRBV28 and TRBJ1-1, with D perhaps TRBD1 (5 bases). The CDR3 has 14 residues. The ends were cut back, 5 bases at V and 6 bases at J, with 16 bases in the middle. CDR1 MDHEN and CDR2 SYDVKM come from the germline V gene. In nucleotides, the CDR3 is TGTGCCAGCAGTCTCGGGGGGGGTATCGCTGAAGCTTTCTTT. Translation gives CASSLGGGIAEAFF.

The V call is TRBV6-5, the J call TRBJ2-1; 13 bases are shared with TRBD2. Germline V CDR1 and CDR2: MNHEY, SVGAGI. CDR3 length: 15 residues. V trimming: 5 bases; J trimming: 7 bases; junction bases outside the gene matches: 5. CDR3 nucleotides: TGTGCCAGCAGTCGGACTAGCGGGGGTGGTAATGAGCAGTTCTTC. Translating it yields CASSRTSGGGNEQFF.

The rearrangement uses TRBV11-3 and TRBJ2-1; 7 bases line up with TRBD1. The CDR3 has 15 residues. Per germline, CDR1 SGHNT and CDR2 YENEEA. Trimming at V came to 1 base and at J to 1 base, leaving 1 base not matched to a gene. CDR3: CASSLGRGSYNEQFF. CDR3 DNA: TGTGCCAGCAGCTTAGGCAGGGGGTCCTACAATGAGCAGTTCTTC.

The V call is TRBV9, the J call TRBJ2-5, with 12 bases fitting TRBD2. V was pared by 4 bases and J by 2 bases, with 9 bases of the junction left unmatched. The CDR3 consists of 17 residues. CDR1 is SGDLS and CDR2 is YYNGEE in the germline V gene. The CDR3: CASSFGLAGTTQETQYF. CDR3 bases: TGTGCCAGCAGCTTTGGACTAGCGGGGACGACGCAAGAGACCCAGTACTTC.

The chain recombines TRBV20-1 with TRBJ2-1; unclear D gene. Trimming shortened V by 1 base and J by 10 bases, and 8 bases separated the two germline ends. CDR1 DFQATT and CDR2 SNEGSKA come from the germline V gene (reference sequence). The CDR3 is 11 residues long. The CDR3 is CSARGQLEQFF. CDR3 sequence (DNA): TGCAGTGCTAGAGGTCAACTAGAGCAGTTCTTC.

This clone was counted once. CDR3 in DNA: TGTGCCAGCATTGGTACAGGGGGGGGCTTTAGGAACACTGAAGCTTTCTTT. It specifies CASIGTGGGFRNTEAFF. The chain is built from TRBV28 and TRBJ1-1; 8 bases line up with TRBD1. The V gene end was trimmed by 7 bases and the J gene end by 1 base; junction bases not matched to a gene: 14. The germline CDR1 and CDR2 sequences are MDHEN and SYDVKM. CDR3 length equals 17 residues.

The chain is built from TRBV24-1 and TRBJ2-7; 11 bases are shared with TRBD1. Losses at the gene ends were 9 bases for V and 3 bases for J; bases not matched to a gene: 6. The CDR3 length is 14 residues. Per the germline V gene, CDR1 is KGHDR and CDR2 is SFDVKD. The CDR3 bases are TGTGCCACCTCGTCCGGGACAGGGGGCTACGAGCAGTACTTC. As protein: CATSSGTGGYEQYF.

The chain links TRBV6-6 to TRBJ1-5; 9 bases fit TRBD1. With V trimmed by 6 bases and J by 6 bases, 9 bases remained unmatched. Per the germline V gene, CDR1 is MNHNY and CDR2 is SVGAGI (reference sequence). The CDR3 extends over 15 amino acids. CDR3 DNA sequence: TGTGCCAGCAGGCCGGGACAGGGTTTCTCTCAGCCCCAGCATTTT. It translates to CASRPGQGFSQPQHF.

The chain employs TRBV5-6 and TRBJ2-3; weak D call: TRBD1 (5 bases). The CDR3 extends over 12 amino acids. Looked up from germline, CDR1 is SGHDT and CDR2 is YYEEEE. V was shortened by 4 bases and J by 13 bases, with 16 bases between the two germline ends. CDR3 nucleotides: TGTGCCAGCAGCGTAGGACAAGGGTTGGAGTATTTT. It yields the protein CASSVGQGLEYF.

V is TRBV24-1 and J is TRBJ1-1; D call uncertain. CDR1 KGHDR and CDR2 SFDVKD come from the germline V gene. V was pared by 7 bases and J by 0 bases, with 11 bases between. The CDR3 contains 14 residues. The CDR3 reads CATRARGLNTEAFF. Written as DNA, the CDR3 is TGTGCCACCAGGGCTCGAGGGTTGAACACTGAAGCTTTCTTT.

The V call is TRBV28, the J call TRBJ1-6, with 8 bases that match TRBD1. Germline CDR1 is MDHEN and CDR2 is SYDVKM. The CDR3 runs 14 residues. The trim removed 6 bases at V and 5 bases at J, leaving 3 bases unmatched. The CDR3 here is CASRMDRDNSPLHF. The DNA for the CDR3 is TGTGCCAGCAGAATGGACAGGGATAATTCACCCCTCCACTTT.

This clone has just one count. This chain joins TRBV27 and TRBJ2-7; the D gene is possibly TRBD1 (6 bases). Per the germline V gene, CDR1 is MNHEY and CDR2 is SMNVEV (reference sequence). V lost 0 bases, J lost 5 bases, and 14 bases lay in between. The length of the CDR3 is 15 residues. CDR3 sequence (DNA): TGTGCCAGCAGTTTATCCTGGCAGGGGAATCACGAGCAGTACTTC. Translation gives CASSLSWQGNHEQYF.

The rearrangement uses TRBV6-5 and TRBJ2-7; no clear D gene. The germline gives CDR1 MNHEY, CDR2 SVGAGI. This CDR3 contains 14 residues. V was pared by 2 bases and J by 2 bases, with 10 bases between. The CDR3 region is CASSYVAKTYEQYF. Written as DNA, the CDR3 is TGTGCCAGCAGTTACGTGGCAAAAACCTACGAGCAGTACTTC.

The chain couples TRBV18 to TRBJ2-3; 9 nucleotides agree with TRBD2. Trimming removed 3 bases from V and 4 bases from J; junction bases left unmatched: 8. The CDR3 has 16 amino acids. The germline gives CDR1 KGHSH, CDR2 LQKENI. CDR3: CASSPRGSGSADTQYF. The CDR3 DNA reads TGTGCCAGCTCACCCCGGGGTAGCGGGAGTGCAGATACGCAGTATTTT.

This chain joins TRBV7-3 and TRBJ2-3; possibly TRBD2 for D (6 bases). With 5 bases removed from V and 5 bases from J, the gap between germline ends came to 14 bases. Germline loops: CDR1 SGHTA, CDR2 FQGTGA. The CDR3 has 14 amino acids. The CDR3 sequence is CASSQGTQRDTQYF. The CDR3 DNA reads as TGTGCCAGCAGCCAAGGGACTCAGAGAGATACGCAGTATTTT.

The chain uses TRBV5-8 and TRBJ2-5; 9 nucleotides align to TRBD1. Unmatched junction bases numbered 6, after V lost 5 bases and J lost 1 base. The CDR3 has 15 amino acids. Per germline, CDR1 SGHTS and CDR2 YDEGEE. CDR3 region: CASSLGTGTQETQYF. The CDR3, as DNA: TGTGCCAGCAGTTTAGGGACAGGGACCCAAGAGACCCAGTACTTC.

The chain carries TRBV5-6 and TRBJ1-6; D is unresolved. The CDR3 contains 14 residues. Germline V gene lookup returns CDR1 SGHDT and CDR2 YYEEEE. V was clipped by 0 bases and J by 15 bases, with 16 bases between them. CDR3 bases: TGTGCCAGCAGCTTGGGAATGGGAGGCTTTTTCCTCCACTTT. As protein: CASSLGMGGFFLHF.

This chain joins TRBV2 and TRBJ1-5; no firm D call. CDR1 and CDR2 from the germline V gene are SNHLY and FYNNEI. The V end lost 2 bases, the J end lost 2 bases, and 4 bases lay between the germline ends. The CDR3 consists of 13 residues. CDR3 in DNA: TGTGCCAGCAGTGAACAGGGCAATCAGCCCCAGCATTTT. Translation gives CASSEQGNQPQHF.

The V and J genes are TRBV6-6 and TRBJ2-5; 9 bases are a match to TRBD1. This CDR3 contains 15 residues. V gave up 6 bases and J gave up 5 bases; unmatched junction bases: 10. Germline CDR1 and CDR2: MNHNY and SVGAGI (reference sequence). The CDR3 DNA is TGTGCCAGCAGCCCTACGTGGACAGGGGATGAGACCCAGTACTTC. As protein: CASSPTWTGDETQYF.

The genes are TRBV18 and TRBJ1-2, with 7 nucleotides matching TRBD1. Germline loops: CDR1 KGHSH, CDR2 LQKENI. V was clipped by 3 bases and J by 5 bases; unmatched bases: 12. The CDR3 sequence is 16 residues long. The CDR3 loop reads CASSPGTESLGYGYTF. The CDR3 region has the DNA TGTGCCAGCTCACCTGGGACAGAATCTTTAGGGTATGGCTACACCTTC.

The chain joins TRBV19 to TRBJ1-2; D unresolved. Per germline, CDR1 LNHDA and CDR2 SQIVND (reference sequence). The CDR3 is 15 amino acids. V was clipped by 1 base and J by 4 bases, with 13 bases between them. The DNA for the CDR3 is TGTGCCAGTAGTATAGGTGCGGCAGCGGTCTATGGCTACACCTTC. Translated: CASSIGAAAVYGYTF.

The chain links TRBV5-4 to TRBJ2-7; TRBD2 matches at 8 bases. The ends lost 0 bases at V and 3 bases at J; junction bases unmatched: 5. The CDR3 is made up of 15 amino acids. Germline-derived CDR1 and CDR2 are SGHNT and YYREEE (reference sequence). The CDR3 loop reads CASSLAPLAGYEQYF. The CDR3 coding sequence is TGTGCCAGCAGCTTGGCCCCCCTAGCGGGCTACGAGCAGTACTTC.

This chain uses TRBV5-4 with TRBJ2-7; the D gene is possibly TRBD2 (5 bases). This CDR3 is 14 amino acids long. V gave up 4 bases and J gave up 2 bases, with 13 bases separating them. CDR1 is SGHNT and CDR2 is YYREEE in the germline V gene (reference sequence). The CDR3 bases are TGTGCCAGCAGCCCCCGGACTTCTCCCTACGAGCAGTACTTC. Translation gives CASSPRTSPYEQYF.

V gene TRBV15 combines with J gene TRBJ1-5; D is unclear. CDR1 LNHNV and CDR2 YYDKDF come from the germline V gene (reference sequence). Deletions cut 0 bases from V and 2 bases from J, with 8 bases between. This CDR3 is built from 15 residues. Here the CDR3 DNA reads TGTGCCACCAGCAGAGATTTGAGTCGCAATCAGCCCCAGCATTTT. This codes for CATSRDLSRNQPQHF. The whole variable domain, filled in from reference TRBV15 and TRBJ1-5, reads DAMVIQNPRYQVTQFGKPVTLSCSQTLNHNVMYWYQQKSSQAPKLLFHYYDKDFNNEADTPDNFQSRRPNTSFCFLDIRSPGLGDTAMYLCATSRDLSRNQPQHFGDGTRLSIL.

This clone was observed a few times. This chain joins TRBV5-4 and TRBJ2-2, with unresolved D. Between the trimmed V and J ends, which lost 0 bases and 4 bases, there was a span of 4 bases. In germline, CDR1 is SGHNT, CDR2 YYREEE (reference sequence). There are 13 residues in the CDR3. The CDR3 protein is CASSLAITGELFF. In nucleotides, the CDR3 is TGTGCCAGCAGCTTGGCAATCACCGGGGAGCTGTTTTTT.

The gene calls are TRBV24-1 and TRBJ2-7, with 7 bases that match TRBD1. The germline gives CDR1 KGHDR, CDR2 SFDVKD. The CDR3 runs 13 residues. The V and J ends lost 6 bases and 4 bases, in that order; junction bases with no gene match: 5. CDR3 sequence reads: CATSMTGLYEQYF. The CDR3 DNA sequence: TGTGCCACCAGTATGACAGGGCTGTACGAGCAGTACTTC.

This rearrangement joins TRBV6-6 to TRBJ1-6; 9 bases are a match to TRBD1. This CDR3 has 14 residues. Looked up from germline, CDR1 is MNHNY and CDR2 is SVGAGI (reference sequence). Unmatched junction bases numbered 2, after V lost 4 bases and J lost 7 bases. CDR3 nucleotides: TGTGCCAGCAGTTTAACAGGGGGCAATTCACCCCTCCACTTT. Protein: CASSLTGGNSPLHF.

The chain carries TRBV3-1 (or the pseudogene TRBV3-2) and TRBJ2-5; TRBD1 matches 7 bases. This CDR3 region has 15 residues. Germline CDR1 and CDR2: LGHDT and YNNKEL (reference sequence). Unmatched junction bases numbered 6, after V lost 4 bases and J lost 1 base. CDR3 sequence reads: CASSPVRGLQETQYF. For the CDR3, the DNA is TGTGCCAGCAGCCCCGTTAGGGGGCTCCAAGAGACCCAGTACTTC.